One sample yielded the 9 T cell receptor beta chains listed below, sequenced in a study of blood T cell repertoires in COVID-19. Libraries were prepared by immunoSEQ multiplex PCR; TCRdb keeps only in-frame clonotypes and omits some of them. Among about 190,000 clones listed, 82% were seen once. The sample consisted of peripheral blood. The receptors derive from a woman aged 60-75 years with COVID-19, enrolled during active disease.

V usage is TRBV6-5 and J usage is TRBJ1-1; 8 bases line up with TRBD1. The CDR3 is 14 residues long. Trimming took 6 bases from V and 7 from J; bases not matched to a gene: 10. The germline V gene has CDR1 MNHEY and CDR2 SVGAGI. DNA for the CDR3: TGTGCCAGCAGGGACACAGGGGGGGGAGGTGAAGCTTTCTTT. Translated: CASRDTGGGGEAFF.

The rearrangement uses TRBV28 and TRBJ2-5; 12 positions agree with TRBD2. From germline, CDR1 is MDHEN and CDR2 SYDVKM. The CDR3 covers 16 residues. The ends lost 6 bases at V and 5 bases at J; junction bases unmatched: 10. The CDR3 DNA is TGTGCCAGCAGCCGGTCTAGCGGGGGGGCGTGGGAGACCCAGTACTTC. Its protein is CASSRSSGGAWETQYF.

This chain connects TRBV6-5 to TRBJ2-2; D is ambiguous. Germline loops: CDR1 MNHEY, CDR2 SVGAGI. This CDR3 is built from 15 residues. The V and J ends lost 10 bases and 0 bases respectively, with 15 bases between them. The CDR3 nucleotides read TGTGCCACCCAAGTATTCCTAGCGAACACCGGGGAGCTGTTTTTT. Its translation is CATQVFLANTGELFF.

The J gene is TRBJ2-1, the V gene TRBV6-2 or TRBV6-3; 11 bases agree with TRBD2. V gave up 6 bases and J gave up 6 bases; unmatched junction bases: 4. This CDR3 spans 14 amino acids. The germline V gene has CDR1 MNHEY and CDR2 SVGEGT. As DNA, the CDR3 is TGTGCCAGCAGCATAGCGGGGGGGCCCAATGAGCAGTTCTTC. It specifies CASSIAGGPNEQFF.

CDR3 amino acids: CASSSGTGGLLNTEAFF. The DNA for the CDR3 is TGTGCCAGCAGCTCCGGGACAGGGGGCCTCTTGAACACTGAAGCTTTCTTT. The chain recombines TRBV7-9 with TRBJ1-1; 12 positions agree with TRBD1. The V gene end was trimmed by 4 bases and the J gene end by 0 bases; junction bases not matched to a gene: 6. This CDR3 comprises 17 residues. The V gene's germline CDR1 is SEHNR and CDR2 FQNEAQ (reference sequence).

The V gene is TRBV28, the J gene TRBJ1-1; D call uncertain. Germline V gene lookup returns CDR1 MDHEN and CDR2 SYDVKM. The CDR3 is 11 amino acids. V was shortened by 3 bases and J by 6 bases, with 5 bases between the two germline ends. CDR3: CASSFGPEAFF. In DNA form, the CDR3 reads TGTGCCAGCAGTTTTGGCCCTGAAGCTTTCTTT.

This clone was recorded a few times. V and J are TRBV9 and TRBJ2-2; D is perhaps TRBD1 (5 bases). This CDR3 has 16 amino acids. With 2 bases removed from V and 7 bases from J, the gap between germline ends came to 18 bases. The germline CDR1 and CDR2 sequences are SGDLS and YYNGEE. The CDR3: CASSVTVFRAGGELFF. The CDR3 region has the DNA TGTGCCAGCAGCGTTACGGTATTCAGGGCCGGCGGGGAGCTGTTTTTT.

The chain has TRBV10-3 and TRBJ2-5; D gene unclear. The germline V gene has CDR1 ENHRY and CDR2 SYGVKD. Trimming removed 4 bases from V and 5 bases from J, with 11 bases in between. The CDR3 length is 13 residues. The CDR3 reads CAISVPGVETQYF. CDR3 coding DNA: TGTGCCATCAGTGTTCCAGGTGTGGAGACCCAGTACTTC.

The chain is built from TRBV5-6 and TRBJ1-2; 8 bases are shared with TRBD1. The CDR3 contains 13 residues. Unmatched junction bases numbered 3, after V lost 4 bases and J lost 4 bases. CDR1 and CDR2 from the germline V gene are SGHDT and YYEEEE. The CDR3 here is CASSLQGVYGYTF. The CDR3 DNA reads TGTGCCAGCAGCCTACAGGGGGTCTATGGCTACACCTTC. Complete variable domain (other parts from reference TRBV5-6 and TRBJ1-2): DAGVTQSPTHLIKTRGQQVTLRCSPKSGHDTVSWYQQALGQGPQFIFQYYEEEERQRGNFPDRFSGHQFPNYSSELNVNALLLGDSALYLCASSLQGVYGYTFGSGTRLTVV.